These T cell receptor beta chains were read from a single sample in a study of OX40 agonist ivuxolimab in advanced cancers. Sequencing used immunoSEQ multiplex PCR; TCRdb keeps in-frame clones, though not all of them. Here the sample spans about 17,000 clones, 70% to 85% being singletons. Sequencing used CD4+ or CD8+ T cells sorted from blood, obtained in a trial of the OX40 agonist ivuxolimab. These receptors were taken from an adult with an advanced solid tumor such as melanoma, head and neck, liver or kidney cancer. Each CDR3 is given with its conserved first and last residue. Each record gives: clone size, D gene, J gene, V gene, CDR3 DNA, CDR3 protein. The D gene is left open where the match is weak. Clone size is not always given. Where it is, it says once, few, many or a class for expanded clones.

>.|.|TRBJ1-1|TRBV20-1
TGCAGTGCTAGCCCCATGCCTGAAGCTTTCTTT
CSASPMPEAFF
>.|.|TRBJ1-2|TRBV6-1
TGTGCCAGCAGTGAGGGGGGCCGGGACCCCGGCCGGAGCTATGGCTACACCTTC
CASSEGGRDPGRSYGYTF
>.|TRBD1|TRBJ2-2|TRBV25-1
TGTGCCAGCAGTGAATTAAACAGGGGCAACACCGGGGAGCTGTTTTTT
CASSELNRGNTGELFF
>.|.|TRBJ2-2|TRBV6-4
TGTGCCAGCAGGTTGGGGAACACCGGGGAGCTGTTTTTT
CASRLGNTGELFF
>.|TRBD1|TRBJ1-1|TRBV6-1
TGTGCCAGCAGTGACCTAAACAGGGGGCAGACTGAAGCTTTCTTT
CASSDLNRGQTEAFF
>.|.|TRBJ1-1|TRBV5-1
TGCGCCAGCACGGGGAACACTGAAGCTTTCTTT
CASTGNTEAFF
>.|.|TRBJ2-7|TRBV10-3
TGTGCCATCAGTGATCGCGGTTACGAGCAGTACTTC
CAISDRGYEQYF
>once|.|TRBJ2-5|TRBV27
TGTGCCAGCAGTCCCGGAGAGACCCAGTACTTC
CASSPGETQYF
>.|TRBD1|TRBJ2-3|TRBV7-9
TGTGCCAGCAGCGCCCGACAGGGGGGTATAGATACGCAGTATTTT
CASSARQGGIDTQYF
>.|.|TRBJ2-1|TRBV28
TGTGCCAGCAGGCCGCTAGCGAACTCCTACAATGAGCAGTTCTTC
CASRPLANSYNEQFF
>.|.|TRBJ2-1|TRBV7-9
TGTGCCAGCAGCTTAACTTCCCCTGGACAGTTAGGTGGGCAGTTCTTC
CASSLTSPGQLGGQFF
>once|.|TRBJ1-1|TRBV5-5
TGTGCCAGCAGCTTGAATGTCTACACTGAAGCTTTCTTT
CASSLNVYTEAFF
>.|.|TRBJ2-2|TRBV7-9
TGTGCCAGCAGCATACCGGCAGGGGCGGCCGGGGAGCTGTTTTTT
CASSIPAGAAGELFF
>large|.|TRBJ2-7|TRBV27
TGTGCCAGCAGGGGGATTTCCGAAGGCTACGAGCAGTACTTC
CASRGISEGYEQYF
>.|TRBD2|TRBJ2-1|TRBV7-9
TGTGCCAGCAGCTCGACCCTAGCGGGAGGTACCTACAATGAGCAGTTCTTC
CASSSTLAGGTYNEQFF
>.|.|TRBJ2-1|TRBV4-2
TGTGCCAGCAGCCAGGCGGGACGAAGCTCCTACAATGAGCAGTTCTTC
CASSQAGRSSYNEQFF
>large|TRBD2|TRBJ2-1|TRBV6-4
TGTGCCAGCAGTAGCGGGGCCTACAATGAGCAGTTCTTC
CASSSGAYNEQFF
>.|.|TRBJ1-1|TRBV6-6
TGTGCCAGCACCCATCGGGGAGGGACCAACACTGAAGCTTTCTTT
CASTHRGGTNTEAFF
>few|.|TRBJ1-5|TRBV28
TGTGCCAGCAGTTTCCGCGGAGATAGCAATCAGCCCCAGCATTTT
CASSFRGDSNQPQHF
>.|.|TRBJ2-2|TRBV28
TGTGCCAGCAGTTTCGAAAGTTCGAGACAGGAAAACACCGGGGAGCTGTTTTTT
CASSFESSRQENTGELFF
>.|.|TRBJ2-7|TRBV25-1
TGTGCCAGCGGAAGACGGGCAAGCGAGCAGTACTTC
CASGRRASEQYF
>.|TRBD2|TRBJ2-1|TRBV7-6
TGTGCCAGCAGCTCCCGGACTAGCGGATACAATGAGCAGTTCTTC
CASSSRTSGYNEQFF